This is a list of T cell receptor beta chains from one sample in a study of T-cell reconstitution after alpha-beta-depleted transplantation in children. MiXCR was run by TCRdb on the PCR reads, yielding one entry per CDR3 protein. The sample carries approximately 980,000 distinct CDR3 sequences, about 30% recorded once. The source material was PBMCs, mostly from graft donor cells, sampled 360 days after TCRalphabeta/CD19-depleted stem cell transplant. These receptors all stem from a boy in the first two years of life who had a stem cell transplant for SCID, so the T cells may come from the graft donor. CDR3s leave out the opening cysteine and the closing phenylalanine or tryptophan. Size is omitted from some rows. Given values are once, few, many or a class for expanded clones.

>TRBV28|12|-
ASRTSGPYNEQF
>TRBV20-1|15|few
SARANRGQGVLNEQF
>TRBV29-1|13|-
SVTGGGAHITEQF
>TRBV5-1|12|-
ASSLVLAGETQY
>TRBV19|12|-
ASSTSGVNTEAF
>TRBV6-1|13|once
ASSVSGTSFGKAF
>TRBV29-1|16|few
SVEAEGGTGTPPYGYT
>TRBV7-2|10|few
ASRVERDTQY
>TRBV6-1|13|few
ASTDYGGNTGELF
>TRBV7-6|11|few
ASSYGLANTQY
>TRBV6-5|13|-
ASSYFQGLNTEAF
>TRBV20-1|11|few
SHRAQAGTEAF
>TRBV12-3/TRBV12-4|17|few
ASSPSYEWTPDNFYEQY
>TRBV7-2|13|-
ASSLAGLAGGEQF